One and the same sample provided the 27 T cell receptor beta chains below, sequenced in a study of T cell clones after liver transplantation. The data were produced by immunoSEQ multiplex PCR, yet TCRdb's version contains in-frame clones alone and is incomplete. This sample carries about 58,000 clones, less than 85% of them seen once, and the ten largest clones take about 2.6%. The sequenced sample was CD4+ T cells from blood, obtained at the approximately 16-month timepoint. All receptors come from a human patient who received a liver transplant. The T cells may partly be graft donor cells.

The chain joins TRBV28 to TRBJ2-7; no definite D call. Looked up from germline, CDR1 is MDHEN and CDR2 is SYDVKM. The length of the CDR3 is 12 residues. Trimming pared 6 bases from V and 3 bases from J, leaving 9 bases between. CDR3 in amino acids: CASSDTLYEQYF. In DNA, the CDR3 is TGTGCCAGCAGCGATACCCTCTACGAGCAGTACTTC.

J is TRBJ1-2 and V is TRBV7-6; D gene ambiguous. The germline V gene has CDR1 SGHVS and CDR2 FNYEAQ. Trimming pared 5 bases from V and 6 bases from J, leaving 13 bases between. There are 13 residues in the CDR3. CDR3 region: CASSKDERNGYTF. CDR3 in DNA: TGTGCCAGCAGCAAGGACGAGCGCAATGGCTACACCTTC.

There are a few counts of this clone. The chain carries TRBV5-1 and TRBJ1-1, with 7 nucleotides matching TRBD1. CDR3 length: 15 residues. The V gene end was trimmed by 5 bases and the J gene end by 4 bases; junction bases not matched to a gene: 11. CDR1 is SGHRS, CDR2 YFSETQ, per germline. The CDR3 sequence is CASSLQTGRTTEAFF. For the CDR3, the DNA is TGCGCCAGCAGTTTGCAGACAGGGAGGACCACTGAAGCTTTCTTT.

On this clone itself: At one end, the junction sequence differs from germline, possibly due to a read error. The chain recombines TRBV10-3 with TRBJ2-7; 10 nucleotides align to TRBD1. CDR3 size: 13 residues. Germline V lookup: CDR1 ENHRY, CDR2 SYGVKD. CDR3 protein: CAIRTGGSHEQYF. The CDR3 nucleotides are TGTGCCATCAGGACAGGGGGCTCCCACGAGCAGTACTTC.

The chain has TRBV28 and TRBJ1-4; D remains ambiguous. Per the germline V gene, CDR1 is MDHEN and CDR2 is SYDVKM. Trimming took 4 bases from V and 8 from J, leaving 23 bases between them. The CDR3 length is 17 residues. CDR3 residues: CASSYPAGRVGDEKLFF. The CDR3 DNA is TGTGCCAGCAGTTACCCGGCCGGCCGGGTCGGCGACGAAAAACTGTTTTTT.

The genes are TRBV10-1 and TRBJ2-3; a possible D gene is TRBD2 (6 bases). V was cut by 7 bases and J by 1 base, with 9 bases left in between. The CDR3 contains 13 residues. Germline-derived CDR1 and CDR2 are WNHNN and SYGVQD (reference sequence). The CDR3 DNA reads as TGCGCCAGCAAAGGAGGGGGCACAGATACGCAGTATTTT. This translates into CASKGGGTDTQYF.

In its sample, this clone was seen once. The rearrangement uses TRBV9 and TRBJ2-3; D not certain. The CDR3 has 15 amino acids. V was cut by 0 bases and J by 3 bases, with 11 bases left in between. Germline V gives CDR1 SGDLS, CDR2 YYNGEE. CDR3: CASSVDGNPTDTQYF. CDR3 DNA sequence: TGTGCCAGCAGCGTAGATGGGAACCCTACAGATACGCAGTATTTT.

This clone counts as medium-sized (0.01 to 0.1%). The chain recombines TRBV2 with TRBJ1-1; no definite D call. CDR3 length: 13 residues. CDR1 and CDR2 from the germline V gene are SNHLY and FYNNEI. Trimming shortened V by 3 bases and J by 4 bases, and 9 bases separated the two germline ends. The CDR3 spells CASSDRQLTEAFF. As DNA, the CDR3 is TGTGCCAGCAGTGACCGACAACTCACTGAAGCTTTCTTT.

This sequence joins TRBV5-1 and TRBJ2-3, with 10 nucleotides matching TRBD2. Germline V gene lookup returns CDR1 SGHRS and CDR2 YFSETQ. The V and J ends lost 3 bases and 0 bases, in that order; junction bases with no gene match: 7. This CDR3 spans 17 amino acids. The CDR3, as DNA: TGCGCCAGCAGCTCCTGGACGACTAGCGGGAGCACAGATACGCAGTATTTT. Translating it yields CASSSWTTSGSTDTQYF.

The CDR3, as DNA: TGTGCCTGGATATTTGGGGATCGGGGCTACACCTTC. It encodes CAWIFGDRGYTF. V and J are TRBV30 and TRBJ1-2; no clear D. Germline values: CDR1 GTSNPN, CDR2 SVGIG (reference sequence). The CDR3 is 12 amino acids. Between the trimmed V and J ends, which lost 4 bases and 8 bases, there was a span of 14 bases.

The count of this clone is one. V gene TRBV28 combines with J gene TRBJ2-2; perhaps TRBD1 as D (5 bases). Between the trimmed V and J ends, which lost 5 bases and 4 bases, there was a span of 17 bases. This CDR3 spans 16 amino acids. Germline V gene data show CDR1 as MDHEN and CDR2 as SYDVKM. CDR3 nucleotides: TGTGCCAGCAGTCCCCCCGACAGCCATGGCACCGGGGAGCTGTTTTTT. Residues: CASSPPDSHGTGELFF.

The chain carries TRBV6-1 and TRBJ1-3; D remains unclear. V gave up 2 bases and J gave up 4 bases, with 9 bases separating them. This CDR3 region has 14 residues. Germline V lookup: CDR1 MNHNS, CDR2 SASEGT. The CDR3 region has the DNA TGTGCCAGCAGTGAATCGGCATTGGGAAACACCATATATTTT. Translated: CASSESALGNTIYF.

The chain uses TRBV6-1 and TRBJ2-3; D perhaps matches TRBD2 (6 bases). In germline, CDR1 is MNHNS, CDR2 SASEGT. V was trimmed by 5 bases and J by 2 bases, leaving 11 bases between them. CDR3 size: 14 residues. CDR3 nucleotide sequence: TGTGCCAGCAGTTGGGGCGGGAACACAGATACGCAGTATTTT. Its protein product is CASSWGGNTDTQYF.

The genes are TRBV7-9 and TRBJ2-5; D possibly corresponds to TRBD1 (6 bases). Germline V gives CDR1 SEHNR, CDR2 FQNEAQ (reference sequence). With 1 base removed from V and 2 bases from J, the gap between germline ends came to 11 bases. The CDR3 consists of 15 residues. The CDR3 reads CASSLDPTGQETQYF. DNA for the CDR3: TGTGCCAGCAGCTTAGACCCGACAGGACAAGAGACCCAGTACTTC.

This chain joins TRBV7-2 and TRBJ2-1; 13 bases match TRBD2. There are 16 residues in the CDR3. Losses at the gene ends were 5 bases for V and 4 bases for J; bases not matched to a gene: 5. Germline loops: CDR1 SGHTA, CDR2 FQGNSA. CDR3 bases: TGTGCCAGCAGCCCACCGGGACTAGCGGGATACAATGAGCAGTTCTTC. It encodes CASSPPGLAGYNEQFF.

V gene TRBV18 combines with J gene TRBJ2-5; the D gene could be TRBD1 or TRBD2 (5 bases each). V dropped 0 bases and J dropped 5 bases, with 7 bases sitting between them. The CDR3 contains 13 residues. Germline CDR1 KGHSH, CDR2 LQKENI. The CDR3 nucleotides read TGTGCCAGCTCACCACCAGGGGAGGAGACCCAGTACTTC. This sequence encodes CASSPPGEETQYF.

The rearrangement uses TRBV14 and TRBJ1-2; 7 positions match TRBD1. V was clipped by 4 bases and J by 4 bases; unmatched bases: 3. CDR1 is SGHDN, CDR2 FVKESK, per germline. The CDR3 is made up of 13 amino acids. CDR3 residues: CASSPDRVYGYTF. CDR3 DNA sequence: TGTGCCAGCAGCCCAGACAGGGTCTATGGCTACACCTTC.

The chain has TRBV19 and TRBJ2-3; TRBD2 matches 10 bases. This CDR3 has 17 amino acids. J gave up 1 base and V 3 bases, and 7 bases lay outside the gene matches. Germline CDR1 LNHDA, CDR2 SQIVND (reference sequence). CDR3 in DNA: TGTGCCAGTAGTATGGTACAGGGGACTAGCGGCACAGATACGCAGTATTTT. Its translation is CASSMVQGTSGTDTQYF. The variable domain in full, completed from reference TRBV19 and TRBJ2-3, reads DGGITQSPKYLFRKEGQNVTLSCEQNLNHDAMYWYRQDPGQGLRLIYYSQIVNDFQKGDIAEGYSVSREKKESFPLTVTSAQKNPTAFYLCASSMVQGTSGTDTQYFGPGTRLTVL.

The V and J genes are TRBV6-5 and TRBJ2-1, with 8 bases fitting TRBD2. The J segment lost 4 bases and the V segment lost 3 bases, leaving 5 bases of the junction unmatched. The V gene's germline CDR1 is MNHEY and CDR2 SVGAGI. The CDR3 extends over 15 amino acids. This CDR3 is CASSYRAGAYNEQFF. The DNA for the CDR3 is TGTGCCAGCAGTTATCGAGCGGGGGCTTACAATGAGCAGTTCTTC.

In this sample, this clone turned up a few times. This sequence joins TRBV7-2 and TRBJ1-5, with D tentatively TRBD1 (5 bases). The CDR3 covers 15 residues. Germline V lookup: CDR1 SGHTA, CDR2 FQGNSA. Trimming left V 0 bases short and J 6 bases short, with 12 bases between. The CDR3: CASSLAGRPSQPQHF. The CDR3 DNA reads as TGTGCCAGCAGCTTAGCGGGACGTCCAAGTCAGCCCCAGCATTTT.

The rearrangement uses TRBV5-4 and TRBJ2-3, with 9 bases identical to TRBD2. V gave up 1 base and J gave up 2 bases; unmatched junction bases: 2. The CDR3 consists of 15 residues. Per germline, CDR1 SGHNT and CDR2 YYREEE (reference sequence). Written as DNA, the CDR3 is TGTGCCAGCAGCTTGCCTAGCGGGGCCACAGATACGCAGTATTTT. It translates to CASSLPSGATDTQYF.

The V gene is TRBV6-9, the J gene TRBJ1-5, with no clear D. Germline V gene sequence: CDR1 MNHGY, CDR2 SVAAGI. This CDR3 has 18 amino acids. Trimming removed 7 bases from V and 0 bases from J, with 22 bases in between. In nucleotides, the CDR3 is TGTGCCAGCAACCCGGACTTGAGGTTCTCGGATAGCAATCAGCCCCAGCATTTT. Its protein is CASNPDLRFSDSNQPQHF.

This clone was counted between two and nine times. The chain combines TRBV27 with TRBJ2-2, with a weak D call TRBD1 (6 bases). Trimming removed 2 bases from V and 6 bases from J, with 13 bases in between. Germline CDR1 and CDR2: MNHEY and SMNVEV (reference sequence). This CDR3 spans 15 amino acids. This CDR3 is CASSLSGGKAGELFF. In DNA, the CDR3 is TGTGCCAGCAGTTTAAGTGGGGGCAAGGCCGGGGAGCTGTTTTTT.

This clone was detected only once. The sample contains more than one DNA sequence encoding this CDR3. The V gene is TRBV6-1, the J gene TRBJ2-6; D gene unclear. V lost 6 bases and J lost 0, with 9 bases in between. Germline values: CDR1 MNHNS, CDR2 SASEGT. The CDR3 contains 15 residues. The CDR3 nucleotides read TGTGCCAGCAGGCCCAGGAGCTCTGGGGCCAACGTCCTGACTTTC. Translation gives CASRPRSSGANVLTF.

The V call is TRBV2, the J call TRBJ1-2; D gene unclear. The CDR3 contains 16 residues. Germline V CDR1 and CDR2: SNHLY, FYNNEI. Trimming removed 3 bases at V and 4 bases at J, with 18 bases between. This CDR3 is CASSDPGRALIYGYTF. The CDR3, as DNA: TGTGCCAGCAGTGACCCCGGACGGGCGCTCATCTATGGCTACACCTTC.

The sample holds a few counts of this clone. This sequence joins TRBV19 and TRBJ2-1; 11 bases are a match to TRBD2. V lost 5 bases, J lost 7 bases, and 13 bases stayed unmatched. This CDR3 has 17 amino acids. From germline, CDR1 is LNHDA and CDR2 SQIVND (reference sequence). The CDR3 spells CASSRTQLAGERNEQFF. For the CDR3, the DNA is TGTGCCAGTAGTCGAACCCAACTAGCGGGAGAGAGGAATGAGCAGTTCTTC.

The chain recombines TRBV4-1 with TRBJ1-6; perhaps TRBD1 as D (5 bases). Per germline, CDR1 MGHRA and CDR2 YSYEKL. The CDR3 runs 15 residues. V lost 0 bases to trimming and J lost 8 bases, with 11 bases between them. The DNA of the CDR3 is TGCGCCAGCAGCCAAGAGGGGACTTACGATTCACCCCTCCACTTT. Its protein product is CASSQEGTYDSPLHF.